These 12 T cell receptor beta chains were sequenced from one sample in a study of OX40 agonist ivuxolimab in advanced cancers. Sequenced by immunoSEQ multiplex PCR; TCRdb stores in-frame clones only, minus some. The sample shows 70,000 to 95,000 clones, approximately 80% of them seen only once. Sequenced material: CD4+ or CD8+ T cells sorted from blood, taken in a trial of the OX40 agonist ivuxolimab. Source of these receptors: an adult with an advanced solid tumor such as melanoma, head and neck, liver or kidney cancer.

This clone was observed a few times. This chain connects TRBV4-3 to TRBJ1-4; 8 bases fit TRBD1. The J segment lost 3 bases and the V segment lost 0 bases, leaving 12 bases of the junction unmatched. This CDR3 has 19 residues. Looked up from germline, CDR1 is LGHNA and CDR2 is YSLEER. The CDR3 loop is CASSQDLLQGGAANEKLFF. The CDR3 DNA is TGCGCCAGCAGCCAAGACCTATTACAGGGGGGTGCTGCTAATGAAAAACTGTTTTTT.

The chain couples TRBV7-9 to TRBJ1-6, with 7 bases lining up with TRBD1. Germline CDR1 is SEHNR and CDR2 is FQNEAQ (reference sequence). Trimming cost V 4 bases and J 10 bases; bases outside gene matches: 13. The CDR3 sequence is 16 residues long. The CDR3 DNA reads as TGTGCCAGCAGCTCCTTTCACAGGGGTTTGGAATCACCCCTCCACTTT. Its translation is CASSSFHRGLESPLHF.

This sequence joins TRBV7-2 and TRBJ2-3, with 10 bases fitting TRBD2. V trimming: 5 bases; J trimming: 4 bases; junction bases outside the gene matches: 9. The germline gives CDR1 SGHTA, CDR2 FQGNSA. The CDR3 totals 16 residues. CDR3 sequence: CASSRAGGPSSDTQYF. The DNA for the CDR3 is TGTGCCAGCAGCCGAGCGGGGGGGCCGTCGTCAGATACGCAGTATTTT.

The J gene is TRBJ1-1, the V gene TRBV28, with D perhaps TRBD1 (5 bases). CDR1 and CDR2 from the germline V gene are MDHEN and SYDVKM. This CDR3 is built from 14 residues. Trimming cost V 3 bases and J 7 bases, with 15 bases left between them. The CDR3 sequence: CASSLTVYFYEAFF. Written as DNA, the CDR3 is TGTGCCAGCAGTTTGACAGTTTACTTTTATGAAGCTTTCTTT.

V usage is TRBV7-2 and J usage is TRBJ2-1, with D possibly TRBD2 on 5 matching bases. The germline V gene encodes CDR1 SGHTA and CDR2 FQGNSA. The V end was cut by 0 bases, the J end by 9 bases, with 9 bases between. The CDR3 consists of 13 residues. The CDR3 DNA is TGTGCCAGCAGCTTAGCGTTTCGGGGTGAGCAGTTCTTC. It codes for CASSLAFRGEQFF.

The genes are TRBV28 and TRBJ2-7, with TRBD1 matching over 9 bases. The CDR3 has 13 residues. V shed 8 bases, J shed 4 bases, and the junction held 6 bases outside the gene matches. CDR1 and CDR2 (germline): MDHEN, SYDVKM. CDR3: CASLGQGRYEQYF. The CDR3 DNA follows: TGTGCCAGCTTAGGACAGGGGAGATACGAGCAGTACTTC.

The gene calls are TRBV28 and TRBJ1-3; no firm D call. The CDR3 has 18 amino acids. With 4 bases removed from V and 0 bases from J, the gap between germline ends came to 19 bases. Germline values: CDR1 MDHEN, CDR2 SYDVKM. In nucleotides, the CDR3 is TGTGCCAGCAGTTCCTGGGTTGGGGTGATACTCTCTGGAAACACCATATATTTT. The encoded protein is CASSSWVGVILSGNTIYF.

The genes are TRBV7-7 and TRBJ2-2, with D hard to call. CDR1 SSHAT and CDR2 FNYEAQ come from the germline V gene (reference sequence). The CDR3 is 12 amino acids. Trimming took 1 base from V and 8 from J, leaving 5 bases between them. The chain's CDR3 is CASSLEEGELFF. CDR3 DNA: TGTGCCAGCAGCTTAGAAGAGGGGGAGCTGTTTTTT.

V is TRBV11-2 and J is TRBJ2-7; D gene unclear. This CDR3 region has 15 residues. The V and J ends lost 7 bases and 3 bases respectively, with 19 bases between them. Per germline, CDR1 SGHAT and CDR2 FQNNGV. The CDR3 region has the DNA TGTGCCAGCACCCTATTCTCCCAAGCAAGCTACGAGCAGTACTTC. It codes for CASTLFSQASYEQYF.

This clone was counted only a few times. CDR3 sequence reads: CASLFLPGANVLTF. In DNA form, the CDR3 reads TGTGCCAGCCTGTTCCTTCCGGGGGCCAACGTCCTGACTTTC. V usage is TRBV5-5 and J usage is TRBJ2-6, with D unresolved. This CDR3 region has 14 residues. The ends were cut back, 7 bases at V and 4 bases at J, with 12 bases in the middle. CDR1 and CDR2 (germline): SGHKS, YYEKEE (reference sequence).

This chain joins TRBV29-1 and TRBJ1-3; D is unclear. Germline V gives CDR1 SQVTM, CDR2 ANQGSEA. CDR3 length: 12 residues. Between the trimmed V and J ends, which lost 3 bases and 2 bases, there was a span of 5 bases. Written as DNA, the CDR3 is TGCAGCGTTGACCAGCCTGGAAACACCATATATTTT. Its protein is CSVDQPGNTIYF. Looking up the rest from reference TRBV29-1 and TRBJ1-3 gives the full variable domain: SAVISQKPSRDICQRGTSLTIQCQVDSQVTMMFWYRQQPGQSLTLIATANQGSEATYESGFVIDKFPISRPNLTFSTLTVSNMSPEDSSIYLCSVDQPGNTIYFGEGSWLTVV.

As to this clone: At one boundary the junction diverges from the germline segment, which might be a read error. The V gene is TRBV20-1, the J gene TRBJ1-5; 8 bases are a match to TRBD1. The germline CDR1 and CDR2 sequences are DFQATT and SNEGSKA (reference sequence). CDR3 length equals 11 residues. In DNA form, the CDR3 reads TGCAGTGCTATCCTTGGACAGGGATTAACGTTT. This encodes CSAILGQGLTF.